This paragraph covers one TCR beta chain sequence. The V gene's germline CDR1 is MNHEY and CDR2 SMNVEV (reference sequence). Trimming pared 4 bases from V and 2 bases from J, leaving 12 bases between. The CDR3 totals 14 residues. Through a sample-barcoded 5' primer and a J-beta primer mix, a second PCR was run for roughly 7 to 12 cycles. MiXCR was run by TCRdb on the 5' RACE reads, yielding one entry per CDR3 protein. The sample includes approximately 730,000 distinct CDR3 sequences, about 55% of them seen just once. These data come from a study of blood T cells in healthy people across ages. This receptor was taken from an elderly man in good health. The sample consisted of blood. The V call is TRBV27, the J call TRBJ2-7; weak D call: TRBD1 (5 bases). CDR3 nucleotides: TGTGCCAGCAGTTCCCTGGGGCTGCCCTACGAGCAGTACTTC. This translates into CASSSLGLPYEQYF.